The 10 T cell receptor beta chains below were found in one sample sequenced in a study of glioma-infiltrating T cells after dendritic cell vaccination. Sequencing used immunoSEQ multiplex PCR; TCRdb keeps in-frame clones, though not all of them. The data show around 60,000 clones, around nine tenths seen once. The time point is: after dendritic cell vaccination, including at tumor progression/relapse. The source material was blood, sampled after dendritic cell vaccination. The source of these receptors is a human donor with glioblastoma.

The V gene is TRBV9, the J gene TRBJ2-3; 11 nucleotides agree with TRBD2. The CDR3 spans 17 residues. The junction had 5 bases not matched to a gene; V was cut back by 1 base and J by 1 base. Germline V gives CDR1 SGDLS, CDR2 YYNGEE. CDR3 residues: CASSVKPGLAGTDTQYF. The CDR3 DNA is TGTGCCAGCAGCGTAAAACCGGGACTAGCGGGCACAGATACGCAGTATTTT.

This clone appeared a few times. The rearrangement links TRBV19 to TRBJ1-2, with 8 bases aligning to TRBD1. The germline gives CDR1 LNHDA, CDR2 SQIVND (reference sequence). This CDR3 contains 14 residues. J gave up 8 bases and V 6 bases, and 11 bases lay outside the gene matches. The CDR3 reads CASSSGGFLLGYTF. DNA of the CDR3: TGTGCCAGTAGCTCAGGGGGCTTTTTATTGGGCTACACCTTC.

V gene TRBV7-2 combines with J gene TRBJ2-5; D unclear. The DNA end is a closer match to TRBJ2-7, so the J assignment may be wrong. This CDR3 is built from 14 residues. CDR1 is SGHTA and CDR2 is FQGNSA in the germline V gene. Written as DNA, the CDR3 is TGTGCCAGCAGCCCAATCTACCTTCCCTACGAGCAGTACTTC. It translates to CASSPIYLPYEQYF.

The chain uses TRBV2 and TRBJ1-2, with 10 nucleotides matching TRBD1. CDR1 is SNHLY and CDR2 is FYNNEI in the germline V gene. Trimming cost V 5 bases and J 6 bases; bases outside gene matches: 6. The CDR3 totals 14 residues. For the CDR3, the DNA is TGTGCCAGCAGTTCCGGGACAGGGGACCATGGCTACACCTTC. It yields the protein CASSSGTGDHGYTF.

CDR3 amino acids: CASSPGGPSDNEQFF. The CDR3 nucleotides are TGTGCCAGCAGTCCGGGAGGGCCTTCAGACAATGAGCAGTTCTTC. The V gene is TRBV11-1, the J gene TRBJ2-1, with 8 bases fitting TRBD2. Germline V gene sequence: CDR1 SGHAT, CDR2 FQDESV (reference sequence). The CDR3 loop spans 15 amino acids. With 6 bases clipped from V and 5 bases from J, the junction kept 9 bases outside the gene matches.

This sequence joins TRBV5-1 and TRBJ1-5; D not certain. The CDR3 sequence is 15 residues long. Trimming removed 0 bases at V and 6 bases at J, with 13 bases between. Germline CDR1 SGHRS, CDR2 YFSETQ. CDR3 loop: CASSLAGGKGQPQHF. CDR3 nucleotides: TGCGCCAGCAGCTTGGCCGGCGGGAAGGGTCAGCCCCAGCATTTT.

The chain combines TRBV27 with TRBJ2-5, with 8 positions matching TRBD1. The CDR3 consists of 15 residues. Trimming took 2 bases from V and 1 from J; bases not matched to a gene: 3. Germline CDR1 is MNHEY and CDR2 is SMNVEV (reference sequence). The CDR3 loop reads CASSLRTGTQETQYF. CDR3 DNA sequence: TGTGCCAGCAGTTTACGGACAGGGACCCAAGAGACCCAGTACTTC.

The J gene is TRBJ2-7, the V gene TRBV7-9; 11 positions agree with TRBD2. Germline V gene data show CDR1 as SEHNR and CDR2 as FQNEAQ (reference sequence). The V gene end was trimmed by 4 bases and the J gene end by 3 bases; junction bases not matched to a gene: 8. This CDR3 has 16 amino acids. CDR3 in amino acids: CASSSFTSGSLYEQYF. In DNA form, the CDR3 reads TGTGCCAGCAGCTCCTTCACTAGCGGGAGCCTCTACGAGCAGTACTTC.

The V call is TRBV19, the J call TRBJ1-2; D uncertain. CDR1 and CDR2 (germline): LNHDA, SQIVND (reference sequence). V lost 3 bases, J lost 5 bases, and 13 bases lay in between. The CDR3 loop spans 14 amino acids. The chain's CDR3 is CASSITSYGYGYTF. DNA for the CDR3: TGTGCCAGTAGTATTACGTCTTACGGGTATGGCTACACCTTC.

The chain employs TRBV7-9 and TRBJ1-2; a weak D match, TRBD1 (5 bases). V lost 4 bases, J lost 0 bases, and 15 bases lay in between. The germline CDR1 and CDR2 sequences are SEHNR and FQNEAQ (reference sequence). This CDR3 contains 16 residues. The CDR3 sequence: CASSSAVDRPNYGYTF. CDR3 DNA sequence: TGTGCCAGCAGCTCCGCCGTCGACAGACCTAACTATGGCTACACCTTC.